The 19 T cell receptor beta chains below all came from one sample that was sequenced in a study of T cells in Graves' hyperthyroidism and ophthalmopathy. What was amplified from RNA transcripts were TCR beta CDR3 regions. The TCR CDR3 first-round RT-PCR relied on the HTBI primer set. TCRdb independently ran MiXCR on the multiplex PCR reads; one entry per CDR3 protein. The sample has 450,000 to 550,000 distinct CDR3 sequences, approximately 25% seen once. The sequenced sample was blood. The receptor source for this set is a woman aged 25 to 45 with Graves' ophthalmopathy.

This clonotype was detected many times. The gene calls are TRBV6-5 and TRBJ2-2; D is undetermined. The CDR3 has 16 residues. Trimming stripped 1 base from V and 0 bases from J, with 9 bases between. CDR1 and CDR2 from the germline V gene are MNHEY and SVGAGI. The CDR3 reads CASSYWRPSNTGELFF. CDR3 nucleotide sequence: TGTGCCAGCAGTTACTGGAGACCATCGAACACCGGGGAGCTGTTTTTT.

This clonotype was seen repeatedly, ten times or more. This chain connects TRBV7-9 to TRBJ1-2; D perhaps matches TRBD1 (5 bases). Trimming stripped 1 base from V and 3 bases from J, with 9 bases between. The CDR3 runs to 14 residues. From germline, CDR1 is SEHNR and CDR2 FQNEAQ (reference sequence). CDR3 sequence reads: CASSLDVTDYGYTF. The CDR3, as DNA: TGTGCCAGCAGCTTAGACGTGACAGACTATGGCTACACCTTC.

CDR3 in amino acids: CASSTITGGIYEQYF. CDR3 bases: TGTGCCAGCAGCACTATCACGGGGGGAATCTACGAGCAGTACTTC. The rearrangement links TRBV11-2 to TRBJ2-7, with TRBD2 matching over 7 bases. Germline CDR1 and CDR2: SGHAT and FQNNGV. CDR3 length: 15 amino acids. V trimming: 5 bases; J trimming: 3 bases; junction bases outside the gene matches: 10.

This clonotype was seen many times. The rearrangement links TRBV20-1 to TRBJ1-1, with D perhaps TRBD1 (5 bases). The CDR3 is made up of 15 amino acids. CDR1 is DFQATT, CDR2 SNEGSKA, per germline (reference sequence). The V end lost 3 bases, the J end lost 6 bases, and 20 bases lay between the germline ends. The CDR3 loop is CSARPSKLGGAEAFF. CDR3 DNA sequence: TGCAGTGCTAGGCCCTCTAAGTTGGGGGGAGCTGAAGCTTTCTTT.

This clonotype was counted at least ten times. This chain links TRBV7-9 with TRBJ2-5, with 9 positions matching TRBD1. Unmatched junction bases numbered 9, after V lost 11 bases and J lost 5 bases. The germline gives CDR1 SEHNR, CDR2 FQNEAQ (reference sequence). This CDR3 region has 13 residues. In DNA form, the CDR3 reads TGTGCCGGCTCCCGAGGACAGGGGGAGACCCAGTACTTC. Residues: CAGSRGQGETQYF.

This clonotype was detected many times. This chain connects TRBV6-5 to TRBJ2-7, with 10 bases that match TRBD1. CDR1 and CDR2 (germline): MNHEY, SVGAGI. CDR3 length equals 16 residues. Unmatched junction bases numbered 12, after V lost 5 bases and J lost 5 bases. Here the CDR3 reads CASSNPRDRGVNEQYF. The CDR3 nucleotides are TGTGCCAGCAGTAACCCCCGGGACAGGGGCGTGAACGAGCAGTACTTC.

In its sample, this clonotype was seen many times. This could be a read error, since a much larger clone is one nucleotide away. The chain joins TRBV6-5 to TRBJ1-2, with D perhaps TRBD1 (5 bases). CDR3 length equals 16 residues. V lost 2 bases, J lost 1 base, and 14 bases lay in between. Germline V gives CDR1 MNHEY, CDR2 SVGAGI. The CDR3 region has the DNA TGTGCCAGCAGTTACGAAAGACGGGGCATTAACTATGGCTACACCTTC. This gives the protein CASSYERRGINYGYTF.

This clonotype was recorded at least ten times. The chain employs TRBV20-1 and TRBJ1-5, with 10 bases matching TRBD1. CDR1 and CDR2 (germline): DFQATT, SNEGSKA (reference sequence). CDR3 length equals 18 residues. The junction had 16 bases not matched to a gene; V was cut back by 6 bases and J by 2 bases. In nucleotides, the CDR3 is TGCAGTGCGGTCCGGGACAGGGGTGTGGGTGTAGGCAATCAGCCCCAGCATTTT. This codes for CSAVRDRGVGVGNQPQHF.

This clonotype has at least ten counts. The V and J genes are TRBV6-1 and TRBJ1-1; D possibly corresponds to TRBD1 (6 bases). Germline-derived CDR1 and CDR2 are MNHNS and SASEGT. The CDR3 is 13 amino acids. V shed 6 bases and J shed 4 bases, with 12 bases lying between them. The CDR3 DNA reads TGTGCCAGCAGAAACAGGGATCTCACTGAAGCTTTCTTT. Its protein product is CASRNRDLTEAFF.

Points on this clonotype: A junction end diverges from the germline sequence, so it may reflect a read error. This rearrangement joins TRBV6-4 to TRBJ1-5; D not resolved. Germline V gives CDR1 MRHNA, CDR2 SNTAGT. This CDR3 is built from 15 residues. The CDR3 sequence is CASSELTRADQPQRF. CDR3 nucleotide sequence: TGTGCCAGCAGTGAATTGACAAGGGCTGATCAGCCCCAGCGTTTT.

The chain is built from TRBV12-3 or TRBV12-4 and TRBJ1-1; TRBD1 might be the D (6 bases). V lost 4 bases and J 1 base, leaving 13 bases between the germline ends. The CDR3 length is 15 residues. CDR3 region: CASSSAGGPNTEAFF. The CDR3 DNA reads TGTGCCAGCAGTTCTGCCGGGGGCCCGAACACTGAAGCTTTCTTT.

With regard to this clonotype: At one end the junction does not follow the germline gene, possibly because of a read error. V gene TRBV6-2 or TRBV6-3 combines with J gene TRBJ1-5, with 8 positions matching TRBD1. This CDR3 region has 15 residues. In germline, CDR1 is MNHEY, CDR2 SVGEGT. CDR3 residues: CAGSPRQGPRQPQHF. The CDR3, as DNA: TGTGCCGGCAGCCCCAGACAGGGGCCCAGGCAGCCCCAGCATTTT.

V and J are TRBV12-3 or TRBV12-4 and TRBJ1-2; 9 bases are shared with TRBD1. The CDR3 sequence is 15 residues long. The junction had 10 bases not matched to a gene; V was cut back by 6 bases and J by 5 bases. The CDR3 loop is CASSLQGGQGYGYTF. The CDR3 DNA reads TGTGCCAGCAGCCTCCAGGGGGGACAGGGTTATGGCTACACCTTC.

This rearrangement joins TRBV12-3 or TRBV12-4 to TRBJ2-1; 12 nucleotides match TRBD2. Losses at the gene ends were 5 bases for V and 10 bases for J; bases not matched to a gene: 6. The CDR3 is 14 amino acids. The CDR3 bases are TGTGCCAGCAGTCCGCTGACTAGCGGGGGCGAGCAGTTCTTC. Its protein product is CASSPLTSGGEQFF.

This clonotype was observed a few times. CDR3: CASSPFGQTSGANVLTF. Here the CDR3 DNA reads TGTGCCAGCTCACCGTTCGGACAGACCTCTGGGGCCAACGTCCTGACTTTC. The chain has TRBV18 and TRBJ2-6, with D tentatively TRBD1 (6 bases). CDR3 size: 17 residues. V gave up 3 bases and J gave up 0 bases, with 12 bases separating them. Germline CDR1 reads KGHSH; CDR2 reads LQKENI.

This clonotype appeared many times. This chain links TRBV11-2 with TRBJ2-7; 8 bases fit TRBD2. J gave up 1 base and V 5 bases, and 7 bases lay outside the gene matches. The length of the CDR3 is 15 residues. From germline, CDR1 is SGHAT and CDR2 FQNNGV. As DNA, the CDR3 is TGTGCCAGCAGCCCCGCGGGGGGATTGTCCTACGAGCAGTACTTC. Amino acids: CASSPAGGLSYEQYF.

This clonotype was seen many times. This CDR3 reads CASTGTGTGYGYTF. In nucleotides, the CDR3 is TGTGCCAGCACCGGAACGGGGACGGGCTATGGCTACACCTTC. The chain recombines TRBV6-2 or TRBV6-3 with TRBJ1-2; tentatively, D is TRBD1 (5 bases). The CDR3 is 14 residues long. V was trimmed by 7 bases and J by 4 bases, leaving 16 bases between them. Germline values: CDR1 MNHEY, CDR2 SVGEGT.

This sequence joins TRBV13 and TRBJ1-1; possible D gene TRBD1, 6 bases. This CDR3 is 13 amino acids long. The ends were cut back, 8 bases at V and 3 bases at J, with 13 bases in the middle. Germline V gene sequence: CDR1 PRHDT, CDR2 FYEKMQ (reference sequence). The CDR3 sequence is CASCPRGDTEAFF. For the CDR3, the DNA is TGTGCCAGCTGCCCGAGGGGGGACACTGAAGCTTTCTTT.

This clonotype was detected many times. The chain recombines TRBV20-1 with TRBJ1-5; no firm D call. CDR1 and CDR2 from the germline V gene are DFQATT and SNEGSKA (reference sequence). This CDR3 is built from 13 residues. V lost 3 bases and J 4 bases, leaving 10 bases between the germline ends. CDR3 sequence: CSARVDTNQPQHF. In DNA, the CDR3 is TGCAGTGCTAGGGTAGACACAAATCAGCCCCAGCATTTT.